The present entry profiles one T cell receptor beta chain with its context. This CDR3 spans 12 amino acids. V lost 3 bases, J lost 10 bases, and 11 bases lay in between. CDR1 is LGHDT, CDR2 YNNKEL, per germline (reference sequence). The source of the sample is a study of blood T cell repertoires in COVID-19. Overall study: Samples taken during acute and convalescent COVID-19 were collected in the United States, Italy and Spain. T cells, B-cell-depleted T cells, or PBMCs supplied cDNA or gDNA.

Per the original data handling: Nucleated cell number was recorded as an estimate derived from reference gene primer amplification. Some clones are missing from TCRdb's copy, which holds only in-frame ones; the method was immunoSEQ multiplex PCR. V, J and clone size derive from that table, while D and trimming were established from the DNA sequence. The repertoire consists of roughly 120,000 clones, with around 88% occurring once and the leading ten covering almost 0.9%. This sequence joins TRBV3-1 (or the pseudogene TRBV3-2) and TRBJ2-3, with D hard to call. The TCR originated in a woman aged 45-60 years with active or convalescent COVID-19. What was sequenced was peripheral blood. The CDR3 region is CASSQASMAQYF. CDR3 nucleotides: TGTGCCAGCAGCCAGGCTTCAATGGCGCAGTATTTT.